This T cell receptor (beta chain) was sequenced in a study of blood T cell repertoires in COVID-19 (dated by TCRdb to 2018 to 2021). About the full investigation: The collaborator samples originated in the United States, Italy and Spain and spanned the acute and convalescent phases of COVID-19. Where available, HLA class I and class II types were obtained from metadata supplied by the sample provider rather than from assay-based typing. Samples were obtained from the ongoing ImmuneRACE study (first 160 participants) and from about 1,300 subjects provided by 6 global collaborators. The repertoires were released in a freely available public database intended as a resource for research on the immune response to SARS-CoV-2. A de-identified subject ID, COVID-19 status, age in years and sex were almost always included in the sample metadata. The material from the prospective study consisted of cDNA or gDNA derived from T cells, B-cell-depleted T cells, or PBMCs. Subjects who had been exposed to COVID-19, were actively infected with it, or had recovered from it provided the deeply sampled blood TCRbeta repertoires that made up the dataset.

Whole blood was collected in K2EDTA tubes by collaborating institutions according to the institutions' own protocols. For TCRbeta analysis, collaborators shipped samples as frozen whole blood, isolated PBMCs, or DNA extracted from either of those sample types. The research as a whole found: Clinical and demographic metadata were provided uncurated, with the amount varying by source and participant.

TCRbeta CDR3 regions were amplified from genomic DNA by means of the immunoSEQ Assay, a bias-controlled multiplex PCR. The paper's data handling went like this. The number of nucleated cells in each sample was estimated by amplification of reference gene primers within the assay. Sequence reads were collapsed and filtered to measure the absolute abundance of every unique TCRbeta CDR3 rearrangement. For each sample, productive Simpson clonality was calculated as the square root of Simpson's diversity index across productive rearrangements. The table comes from immuneACCESS by way of TCRdb, which keeps in-frame sequences with V and J called. Part of the clones is missing from these tables; in studies checked, under half for an unresolved V gene and the rest for unknown reasons. D and trimming come from the DNA, and the V and J calls and clone size come from that table. The sample yields roughly 200,000 clones; 75% to 90% were counted once. The top ten clonotypes cover roughly 7.7% of the sample.

V sheds 4 bases and J sheds 3 bases, leaving 9 bases between their ends. The germline V gene yields SQVTM for CDR1 and ANQGSEA for CDR2. CDR3 length: 12 amino acids, cysteine to phenylalanine. Only the CDR3 portion is preserved as DNA: 36 bases, with reading frame beginning at the first base. Comment on this clone: It lacks a known antigen. One base away there is no much larger clone; base qualities are not given.

The rearranged chain carries TRBV29-1 and TRBJ1-2, with no confident D gene call. Material: peripheral blood. This TCR derives from a woman aged 60 to 75 with acute or convalescent COVID-19. The nucleotide sequence reads TGCAGCGTTGTTAACGGAGACTATGGCTACACCTTC. This is translated as CSVVNGDYGYTF.